This is a list of T cell receptor beta chains from one sample in a study of T cells after somatic rescue of genetic block. The repertoire was sequenced with immunoSEQ multiplex PCR; TCRdb's copy has only in-frame clones and lacks some. This sample carries 15,000 or so clones, approximately 75% of them seen once, and the ten largest clones take around 28%. What was sequenced was peripheral blood mononuclear cells (PBMCs). The receptor source for this set is a man aged 18 to 29. The CDR3 runs from the conserved cysteine through the conserved F or W. D genes are given only for firm matches. Rows give clone size only sometimes, using once, few, many, or a class for an expanded clone.

j_gene: TRBJ1-1
len: 14
d_gene: .
abundance: .
v_gene: TRBV19
CDR3nt: TGTGCCAGTAGTATTGCTAGAGCGAACACTGAAGCTTTCTTT
CDR3aa: CASSIARANTEAFF

j_gene: TRBJ2-7
len: 13
d_gene: .
abundance: .
v_gene: TRBV7-2
CDR3nt: TGTGCCAGCAGCACCTTACCTACGGGACAGCAGTACTTC
CDR3aa: CASSTLPTGQQYF

j_gene: TRBJ2-1
len: 16
d_gene: .
abundance: .
v_gene: TRBV28
CDR3nt: TGTGCCAGCAGTGGGTGGGATTCGAGCTCCTACAATGAGCAGTTCTTC
CDR3aa: CASSGWDSSSYNEQFF

j_gene: TRBJ2-1
len: 14
d_gene: TRBD2
abundance: few
v_gene: TRBV19
CDR3nt: TGTGCCAGCGCGGCTAGCGGGTCCTACAATGAGCAGTTCTTC
CDR3aa: CASAASGSYNEQFF

j_gene: TRBJ2-5
len: 17
d_gene: TRBD2
abundance: .
v_gene: TRBV4-1
CDR3nt: TGCGCCAGCAGCCAAGATCTACCGGGACTAGCGGGAGAGACCCAGTACTTC
CDR3aa: CASSQDLPGLAGETQYF

j_gene: TRBJ2-5
len: 13
d_gene: .
abundance: .
v_gene: TRBV10-3
CDR3nt: TGTGCCATCAGCAAACAGGGATGGGAGACCCAGTACTTC
CDR3aa: CAISKQGWETQYF

j_gene: TRBJ2-2
len: 16
d_gene: .
abundance: medium-sized
v_gene: TRBV2
CDR3nt: TGTGCCAGCAGCATTCTCAGGGGGGAGAACACCGGGGAGCTGTTTTTT
CDR3aa: CASSILRGENTGELFF

j_gene: TRBJ1-6
len: 14
d_gene: .
abundance: .
v_gene: TRBV7-9
CDR3nt: TGTGCCAGCAGCTTATGGTCTGATAATTCACCCCTCCACTTT
CDR3aa: CASSLWSDNSPLHF

j_gene: TRBJ1-2
len: 13
d_gene: .
abundance: .
v_gene: TRBV30
CDR3nt: TGTGCCTGGTTGGGGGGAGCCCACTATGGCTACACCTTC
CDR3aa: CAWLGGAHYGYTF

j_gene: TRBJ2-1
len: 15
d_gene: .
abundance: .
v_gene: TRBV5-6
CDR3nt: TGTGCCAGCAGACTGATCGAGGGACTGTACAATGAGCAGTTCTTC
CDR3aa: CASRLIEGLYNEQFF

j_gene: TRBJ1-3
len: 16
d_gene: .
abundance: .
v_gene: TRBV19
CDR3nt: TGTGCCAGTAGTATCACCACAGGGCCTGCTGGAAACACCATATATTTT
CDR3aa: CASSITTGPAGNTIYF

j_gene: TRBJ2-7
len: 14
d_gene: .
abundance: once
v_gene: TRBV5-1
CDR3nt: TGCGCCAGCAGCTTGGTACTGGCCTCCTACGAGCAGTACTTC
CDR3aa: CASSLVLASYEQYF

j_gene: TRBJ2-7
len: 17
d_gene: .
abundance: .
v_gene: TRBV21-1
CDR3nt: TGTGCCAGCAGCCCCTCTGGAGCGGGAGGACCTGCGAGCGAGCAGTACTTC
CDR3aa: CASSPSGAGGPASEQYF

j_gene: TRBJ2-7
len: 12
d_gene: .
abundance: .
v_gene: TRBV6-1
CDR3nt: TGTGCCAGCAGTGAACAGGGTTACGAGCAGTACTTC
CDR3aa: CASSEQGYEQYF

j_gene: TRBJ2-1
len: 17
d_gene: TRBD2
abundance: .
v_gene: TRBV11-2
CDR3nt: TGTGCCAGCAGCTTAGATACTAGCGGGGGGTTCTGGGATGAGCAGTTCTTC
CDR3aa: CASSLDTSGGFWDEQFF

j_gene: TRBJ2-6
len: 17
d_gene: .
abundance: .
v_gene: TRBV19
CDR3nt: TGTGCCAGTAGCCTCGGATCCGGGCGAACTGGGGCCAACGTCCTGACTTTC
CDR3aa: CASSLGSGRTGANVLTF

j_gene: TRBJ1-1
len: 13
d_gene: TRBD1
abundance: .
v_gene: TRBV18
CDR3nt: TGTGCCAGCTCTCCACAGGGGGCACCTGAAGCTTTCTTT
CDR3aa: CASSPQGAPEAFF

j_gene: TRBJ1-3
len: 14
d_gene: .
abundance: .
v_gene: TRBV6-6
CDR3nt: TGTGCCAGCAGTATCACAGGGATTGGAAACACCATATATTTT
CDR3aa: CASSITGIGNTIYF

j_gene: TRBJ2-7
len: 13
d_gene: .
abundance: medium-sized
v_gene: TRBV4-2
CDR3nt: TGTGCCAGCAGCCTCAGGACTTCCTACGAGCAGTACTTC
CDR3aa: CASSLRTSYEQYF

j_gene: TRBJ1-3
len: 14
d_gene: TRBD1
abundance: .
v_gene: TRBV6-5
CDR3nt: TGTGCCAGCAGGTTGACAGGGGGTGGAAACACCATATATTTT
CDR3aa: CASRLTGGGNTIYF

j_gene: TRBJ2-3
len: 14
d_gene: TRBD2
abundance: .
v_gene: TRBV19
CDR3nt: TGTGCCACCAGCAGGGGACTAGGATTAGATACGCAGTATTTT
CDR3aa: CATSRGLGLDTQYF

j_gene: TRBJ2-7
len: 16
d_gene: TRBD2
abundance: .
v_gene: TRBV28
CDR3nt: TGTGCCAGCAGTTTTTCCCAGCGGGGGCTAACCTACGAGCAGTACTTC
CDR3aa: CASSFSQRGLTYEQYF

j_gene: TRBJ2-7
len: 13
d_gene: TRBD2
abundance: .
v_gene: TRBV27
CDR3nt: TGTGCCAGCAGGCCGGGGGGCTCCTACGAGCAGTACTTC
CDR3aa: CASRPGGSYEQYF

j_gene: TRBJ1-2
len: 15
d_gene: .
abundance: .
v_gene: TRBV5-6
CDR3nt: TGTGCCAGCAGCCCACCTTTAGGAATGGCCTATGGCTACACCTTC
CDR3aa: CASSPPLGMAYGYTF

j_gene: TRBJ2-5
len: 18
d_gene: TRBD2
abundance: .
v_gene: TRBV14
CDR3nt: TGTGCCAGCAGCCAGATATCGAATAGCGGGGGGATTCGAGAGACCCAGTACTTC
CDR3aa: CASSQISNSGGIRETQYF

j_gene: TRBJ1-2
len: 15
d_gene: .
abundance: .
v_gene: TRBV5-6
CDR3nt: TGTGCCAGCAGCTCCTCATCCCGGGCTAACTATGGCTACACCTTC
CDR3aa: CASSSSSRANYGYTF

j_gene: TRBJ1-1
len: 14
d_gene: TRBD1
abundance: few
v_gene: TRBV28
CDR3nt: TGTGCCAGCAGTTCGGACAGGGTGGGCACTGAAGCTTTCTTT
CDR3aa: CASSSDRVGTEAFF

j_gene: TRBJ1-2
len: 12
d_gene: .
abundance: .
v_gene: TRBV28
CDR3nt: TGTGCCAGCAGTTTACGGAGCTATGGCTACACCTTC
CDR3aa: CASSLRSYGYTF

j_gene: TRBJ2-5
len: 15
d_gene: TRBD1
abundance: few
v_gene: TRBV6-7
CDR3nt: TGTGCCAGCAGTTACCCGCGACAGGGGGAAGAGACCCAGTACTTC
CDR3aa: CASSYPRQGEETQYF

j_gene: TRBJ1-1
len: 16
d_gene: .
abundance: .
v_gene: TRBV28
CDR3nt: TGTGCCAGCAGTTTACTAGGGAGGAGTGCGGACACTGAAGCTTTCTTT
CDR3aa: CASSLLGRSADTEAFF

j_gene: TRBJ2-5
len: 11
d_gene: .
abundance: .
v_gene: TRBV5-4
CDR3nt: TGTGCCAGCAGCAGCATGGAGACCCAGTACTTC
CDR3aa: CASSSMETQYF

j_gene: TRBJ1-4
len: 18
d_gene: TRBD1
abundance: .
v_gene: TRBV7-9
CDR3nt: TGTGCCAGCAGCTTACGTCCAGGGGGCTGGGCAACTAATGAAAAACTGTTTTTT
CDR3aa: CASSLRPGGWATNEKLFF

j_gene: TRBJ2-7
len: 17
d_gene: TRBD2
abundance: .
v_gene: TRBV4-1
CDR3nt: TGCGCCAGCAGCCAAGTCGGGCTAGCGGGAGGCCGCTACGAGCAGTACTTC
CDR3aa: CASSQVGLAGGRYEQYF

j_gene: TRBJ1-1
len: 13
d_gene: .
abundance: .
v_gene: TRBV11-2
CDR3nt: TGTGCCAGCAGCTTCTCCGGGAACACTGAAGCTTTCTTT
CDR3aa: CASSFSGNTEAFF

j_gene: TRBJ2-3
len: 14
d_gene: .
abundance: once
v_gene: TRBV2
CDR3nt: TGTGCCAGCAGTGATGAAATCAGCACAGATACGCAGTATTTT
CDR3aa: CASSDEISTDTQYF

j_gene: TRBJ2-7
len: 16
d_gene: TRBD1
abundance: few
v_gene: TRBV27
CDR3nt: TGTGCCAGCTCCATGTCCCAACAGGGGGTTGCCTACGAGCAGTACTTC
CDR3aa: CASSMSQQGVAYEQYF

j_gene: TRBJ2-7
len: 15
d_gene: .
abundance: few
v_gene: TRBV25-1
CDR3nt: TGTGCCAGCAGTGATATGGGGGCCCGGGACTACGAGCAGTACTTC
CDR3aa: CASSDMGARDYEQYF

j_gene: TRBJ2-1
len: 16
d_gene: TRBD2
abundance: few
v_gene: TRBV9
CDR3nt: TGTGCCAGCAGCGCACCACTAGCGGGAGGGGCCAATGAGCAGTTCTTC
CDR3aa: CASSAPLAGGANEQFF

j_gene: TRBJ1-2
len: 15
d_gene: .
abundance: .
v_gene: TRBV2
CDR3nt: TGTGCCAGCAGTGAACGAACGGGAGTTAACTATGGCTACACCTTC
CDR3aa: CASSERTGVNYGYTF

j_gene: TRBJ2-3
len: 15
d_gene: TRBD2
abundance: once
v_gene: TRBV28
CDR3nt: TGTGCCAGCAGTCCACTAGCGGTTAACACAGATACGCAGTATTTT
CDR3aa: CASSPLAVNTDTQYF

j_gene: TRBJ2-3
len: 17
d_gene: TRBD2
abundance: once
v_gene: TRBV25-1
CDR3nt: TGTGCCAGCGTAGGGGGAGGAGCGGGGGCCAGCACAGATACGCAGTATTTT
CDR3aa: CASVGGGAGASTDTQYF

j_gene: TRBJ2-3
len: 16
d_gene: TRBD1
abundance: .
v_gene: TRBV5-4
CDR3nt: TGTGCCAGCAGCTTAACTAGGGGACAGGGTTCAGATACGCAGTATTTT
CDR3aa: CASSLTRGQGSDTQYF

j_gene: TRBJ2-3
len: 14
d_gene: .
abundance: .
v_gene: TRBV12-5
CDR3nt: TGTGCTAGTGGTCCGCAGTATCCCACAGATACGCAGTATTTT
CDR3aa: CASGPQYPTDTQYF